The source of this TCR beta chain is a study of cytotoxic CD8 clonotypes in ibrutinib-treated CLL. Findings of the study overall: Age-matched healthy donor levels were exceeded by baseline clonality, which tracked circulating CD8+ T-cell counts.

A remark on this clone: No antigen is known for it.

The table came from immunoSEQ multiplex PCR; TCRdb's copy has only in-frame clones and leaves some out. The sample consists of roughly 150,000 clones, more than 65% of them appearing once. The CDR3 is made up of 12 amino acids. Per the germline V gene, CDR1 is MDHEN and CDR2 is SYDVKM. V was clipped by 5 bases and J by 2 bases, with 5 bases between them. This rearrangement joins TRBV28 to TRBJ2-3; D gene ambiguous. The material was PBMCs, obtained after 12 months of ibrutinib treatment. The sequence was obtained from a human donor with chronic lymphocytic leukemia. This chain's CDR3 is CASSRTTDTQYF. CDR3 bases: TGTGCCAGCAGTCGAACCACAGATACGCAGTATTTT.